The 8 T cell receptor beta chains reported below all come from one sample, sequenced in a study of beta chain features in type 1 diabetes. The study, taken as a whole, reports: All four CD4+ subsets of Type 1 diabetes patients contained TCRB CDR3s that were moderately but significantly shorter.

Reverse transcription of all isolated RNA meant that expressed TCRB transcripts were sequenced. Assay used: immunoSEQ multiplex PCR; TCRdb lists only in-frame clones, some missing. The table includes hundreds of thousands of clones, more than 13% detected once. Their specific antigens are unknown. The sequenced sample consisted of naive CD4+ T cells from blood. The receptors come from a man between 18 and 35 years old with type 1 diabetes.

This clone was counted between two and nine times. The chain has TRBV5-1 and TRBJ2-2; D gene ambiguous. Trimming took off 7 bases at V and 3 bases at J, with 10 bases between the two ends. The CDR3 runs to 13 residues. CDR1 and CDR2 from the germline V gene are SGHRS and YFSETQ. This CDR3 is CASLGGDTGELFF. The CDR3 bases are TGCGCCAGCCTCGGCGGTGACACCGGGGAGCTGTTTTTT.

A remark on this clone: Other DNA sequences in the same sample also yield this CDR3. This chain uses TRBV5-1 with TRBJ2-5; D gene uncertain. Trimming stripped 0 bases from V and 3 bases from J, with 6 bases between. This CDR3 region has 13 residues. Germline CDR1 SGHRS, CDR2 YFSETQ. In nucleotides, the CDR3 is TGCGCCAGCAGCTTGGGGTCGGAAGAGACCCAGTACTTC. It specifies CASSLGSEETQYF. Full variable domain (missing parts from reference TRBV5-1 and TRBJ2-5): KAGVTQTPRYLIKTRGQQVTLSCSPISGHRSVSWYQQTPGQGLQFLFEYFSETQRNKGNFPGRFSGRQFSNSRSEMNVSTLELGDSALYLCASSLGSEETQYFGPGTRLLVL.

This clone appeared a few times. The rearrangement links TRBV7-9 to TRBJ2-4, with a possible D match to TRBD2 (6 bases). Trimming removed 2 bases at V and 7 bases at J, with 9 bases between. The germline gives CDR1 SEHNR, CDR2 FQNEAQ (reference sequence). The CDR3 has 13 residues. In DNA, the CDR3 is TGTGCCAGCAGCTTATTACGGGGGAACATTCAGTACTTC. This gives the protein CASSLLRGNIQYF.

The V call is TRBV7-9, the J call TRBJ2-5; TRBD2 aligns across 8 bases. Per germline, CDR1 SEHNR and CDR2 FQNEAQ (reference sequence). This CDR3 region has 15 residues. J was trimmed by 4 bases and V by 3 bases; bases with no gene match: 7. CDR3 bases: TGTGCCAGCAGCTTCACTAGCGGACCGCCAGAGACCCAGTACTTC. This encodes CASSFTSGPPETQYF.

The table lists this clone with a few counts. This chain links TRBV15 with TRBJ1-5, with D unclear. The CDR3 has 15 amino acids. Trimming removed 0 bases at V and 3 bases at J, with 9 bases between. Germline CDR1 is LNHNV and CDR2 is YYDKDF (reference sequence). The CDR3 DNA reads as TGTGCCACCAGCAGAGATTACATGGCCAATCAGCCCCAGCATTTT. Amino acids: CATSRDYMANQPQHF.

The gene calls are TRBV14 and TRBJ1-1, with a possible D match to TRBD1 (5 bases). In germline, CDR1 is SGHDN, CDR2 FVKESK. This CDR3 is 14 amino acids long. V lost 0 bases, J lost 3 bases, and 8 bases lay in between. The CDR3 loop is CASSQEVRDTEAFF. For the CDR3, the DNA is TGTGCCAGCAGCCAAGAGGTCAGGGACACTGAAGCTTTCTTT.

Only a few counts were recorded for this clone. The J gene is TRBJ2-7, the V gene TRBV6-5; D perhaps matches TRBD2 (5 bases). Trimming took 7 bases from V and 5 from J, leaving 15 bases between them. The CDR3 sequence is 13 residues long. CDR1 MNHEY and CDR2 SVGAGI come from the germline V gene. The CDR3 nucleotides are TGTGCCAGCAACCCGGAGGATTCTCACGAGCAGTACTTC. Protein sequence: CASNPEDSHEQYF.

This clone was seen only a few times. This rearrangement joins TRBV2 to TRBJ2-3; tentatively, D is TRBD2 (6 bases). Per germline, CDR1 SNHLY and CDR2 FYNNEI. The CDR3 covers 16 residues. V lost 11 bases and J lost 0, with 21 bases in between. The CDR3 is CARRAASGTSTDTQYF. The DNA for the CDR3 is TGTGCCCGTCGGGCGGCCTCGGGGACTAGCACAGATACGCAGTATTTT.